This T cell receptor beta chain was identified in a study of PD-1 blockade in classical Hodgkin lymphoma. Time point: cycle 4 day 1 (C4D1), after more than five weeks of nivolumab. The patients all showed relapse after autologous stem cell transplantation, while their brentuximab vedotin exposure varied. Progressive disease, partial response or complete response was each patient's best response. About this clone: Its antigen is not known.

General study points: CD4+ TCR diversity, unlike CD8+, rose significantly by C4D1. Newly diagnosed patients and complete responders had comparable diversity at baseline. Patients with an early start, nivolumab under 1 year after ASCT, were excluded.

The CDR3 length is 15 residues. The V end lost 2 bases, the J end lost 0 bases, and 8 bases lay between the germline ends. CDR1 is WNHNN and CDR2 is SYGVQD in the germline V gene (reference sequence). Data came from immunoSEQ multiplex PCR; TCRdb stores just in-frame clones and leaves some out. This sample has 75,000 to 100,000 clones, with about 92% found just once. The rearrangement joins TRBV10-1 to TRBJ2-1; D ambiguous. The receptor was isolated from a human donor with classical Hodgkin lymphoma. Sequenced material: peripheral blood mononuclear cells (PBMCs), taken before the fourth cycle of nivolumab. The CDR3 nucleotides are TGCGCCAGCAGTGAGGTGAGGAGCTCCTACAATGAGCAGTTCTTC. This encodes CASSEVRSSYNEQFF.